The 4 T cell receptor beta chains below come from one sample, sequenced in a study of blood T cell repertoires in COVID-19 (TCRdb year 2020). Libraries came from the immunoSEQ multiplex PCR assay. TCRdb obtained this table from immuneACCESS and retained in-frame rearrangements with V and J assigned. These tables miss some clones; where compared with another copy, unresolved V genes account for less than half of the shortfall, and the remainder is unexplained. Here the sample has roughly 440,000 clones; approximately 88% occur a single time. The leading ten clones occupy roughly 12% of the sample. The sequenced material came from peripheral blood. All receptors come from a woman aged 50 to 60 with COVID-19, enrolled during active disease.

The chain couples TRBV4-1 to TRBJ1-4; 9 bases agree with TRBD1. Looked up from germline, CDR1 is MGHRA and CDR2 is YSYEKL. Germline trimming cut 0 bases from V and 10 bases from J; bases unmatched to any gene: 9. The CDR3 covers 16 residues. CDR3 protein: CASSQDRGTGLGKLFF. For the CDR3, the DNA is TGCGCCAGCAGCCAAGATCGAGGGACAGGGCTAGGAAAACTGTTTTTT.

The V and J genes are TRBV9 and TRBJ2-7; maybe TRBD2 (6 bases). There are 14 residues in the CDR3. Between the trimmed V and J ends, which lost 0 bases and 3 bases, there was a span of 10 bases. From germline, CDR1 is SGDLS and CDR2 YYNGEE. In DNA form, the CDR3 reads TGTGCCAGCAGCGTAGTACCGGGGGACTACGAGCAGTACTTC. Amino acid sequence: CASSVVPGDYEQYF.

The chain joins TRBV7-2 to TRBJ1-3; TRBD1 might be the D (6 bases). V gave up 5 bases and J gave up 1 base, with 18 bases separating them. Per germline, CDR1 SGHTA and CDR2 FQGNSA. The CDR3 totals 17 residues. CDR3 DNA sequence: TGTGCCAGCAGCCCTGGCATCAACAGGGCGTCTGGAAACACCATATATTTT. This translates into CASSPGINRASGNTIYF.

The chain joins TRBV2 to TRBJ2-7; D might be TRBD1 (6 bases). Germline CDR1 reads SNHLY; CDR2 reads FYNNEI. Trimming pared 4 bases from V and 1 base from J, leaving 8 bases between. This CDR3 contains 13 residues. The chain's CDR3 is CASSVQGSYEQYF. The CDR3, as DNA: TGTGCCAGCAGTGTTCAGGGGTCCTACGAGCAGTACTTC.